The present entry profiles one TCR beta chain with its context. Its specificity is unknown. The V gene end was trimmed by 4 bases and the J gene end by 8 bases; junction bases not matched to a gene: 6. The CDR3 has 15 amino acids. Germline CDR1 is LGHDT and CDR2 is YNNKEL (reference sequence). The sample originates from a study of blood T cells in healthy people across ages. Study-wide points: Expanded clonotype shifts may have been confounded, as the donors had an unknown CMV status. TCR beta diversity per million T cells fell roughly linearly with age. Estimated diversity across one million T cells was deemed an underestimate.

Through a sample-barcoded 5' primer and a J-beta primer mix, a second PCR was run for about 7 to 12 cycles. TCRdb ran MiXCR on the 5' RACE reads and lists one entry per CDR3 protein. There are approximately 2,000,000 distinct CDR3 sequences in the sample; 35% to 50% occur only once, and roughly 23% lies in the top ten. V usage is TRBV3-1 and J usage is TRBJ2-1, with 12 positions matching TRBD2. This sequence originates from a human donor in good health. The specimen sequenced was blood. The CDR3 region has the DNA TGTGCCAGCAGCCCCTGGACTAGCGGGGTCGATGAGCAGTTCTTC. Translation gives CASSPWTSGVDEQFF.